The 32 T cell receptor beta chains given below trace back to one sample, sequenced in a study of OX40 agonist ivuxolimab in advanced cancers. The table came from immunoSEQ multiplex PCR; TCRdb's copy has only in-frame clones and leaves some out. The sample has approximately 94,000 clones; roughly 90% are singletons. The sample consisted of CD4+ or CD8+ T cells sorted from blood, taken in a trial of the OX40 agonist ivuxolimab. These receptors all come from an adult with an advanced solid tumor such as melanoma, head and neck, liver or kidney cancer.

The CDR3 sequence is CASSQETSGTLGYNEQFF. The DNA of the CDR3 is TGCGCCAGCAGCCAAGAGACCAGCGGGACCCTCGGGTACAATGAGCAGTTCTTC. This chain uses TRBV4-1 with TRBJ2-1; 7 bases fit TRBD2. Looked up from germline, CDR1 is MGHRA and CDR2 is YSYEKL. The CDR3 consists of 18 residues. Unmatched junction bases numbered 12, after V lost 0 bases and J lost 4 bases.

As DNA, the CDR3 is TGCGCCAGCAGCCAAGTTTATAAACTTGCAGATACGCAGTATTTT. It yields the protein CASSQVYKLADTQYF. The J gene is TRBJ2-3, the V gene TRBV4-1; D uncertain. The V gene lost 1 base and the J gene lost 4 bases, with 12 bases spanning the gap. Germline V gene data show CDR1 as MGHRA and CDR2 as YSYEKL. The CDR3 is 15 residues long.

This chain connects TRBV27 to TRBJ1-2; 7 bases fit TRBD1. With V trimmed by 3 bases and J by 0 bases, 7 bases remained unmatched. Germline V gene sequence: CDR1 MNHEY, CDR2 SMNVEV (reference sequence). The length of the CDR3 is 16 residues. DNA for the CDR3: TGTGCCAGCAGTTTTATTCCTGGGACAGCTAACTATGGCTACACCTTC. Translating it yields CASSFIPGTANYGYTF.

The V gene is TRBV27, the J gene TRBJ1-4, with 8 bases lining up with TRBD1. V shed 6 bases, J shed 10 bases, and the junction held 13 bases outside the gene matches. Per germline, CDR1 MNHEY and CDR2 SMNVEV (reference sequence). The CDR3 has 15 residues. The CDR3 loop is CASSLGPGTGRKLFF. The CDR3 DNA sequence: TGTGCCAGCAGCCTCGGTCCCGGGACAGGACGAAAACTGTTTTTT.

The rearrangement uses TRBV2 and TRBJ1-5; D gene unclear. Germline V gene sequence: CDR1 SNHLY, CDR2 FYNNEI. The CDR3 has 15 residues. Trimming shortened V by 7 bases and J by 1 base, and 14 bases separated the two germline ends. CDR3 in DNA: TGTGCCAGCAAGGGTGGCAGCGGCAGCAATCAGCCCCAGCATTTT. Its translation: CASKGGSGSNQPQHF.

The rearrangement links TRBV5-1 to TRBJ2-7; D is perhaps TRBD2 (5 bases). V lost 1 base, J lost 1 base, and 6 bases lay in between. Germline V gene sequence: CDR1 SGHRS, CDR2 YFSETQ. This CDR3 is built from 13 residues. This chain's CDR3 is CASSLRGSYEQYF. CDR3 coding DNA: TGCGCCAGCAGCTTGCGAGGGTCCTACGAGCAGTACTTC.

For the CDR3, the DNA is TGTGCCAGCAGTTGGACAGGGTATGATGAGCAGTTCTTC. Protein sequence: CASSWTGYDEQFF. This chain uses TRBV27 with TRBJ2-1, with 8 bases lining up with TRBD1. J lost 8 bases, V lost 4 bases, and 4 bases had no gene match. The CDR3 is made up of 13 amino acids. Germline V CDR1 and CDR2: MNHEY, SMNVEV (reference sequence).

This chain uses TRBV9 with TRBJ2-7, with D uncertain. The germline V gene has CDR1 SGDLS and CDR2 YYNGEE. CDR3 length equals 13 residues. Deletions cut 3 bases from V and 1 base from J, with 8 bases between. The CDR3 sequence: CASSAIPSYEQYF. The CDR3 coding sequence is TGTGCCAGCAGCGCAATCCCATCCTACGAGCAGTACTTC.

The chain recombines TRBV11-2 with TRBJ2-1, with D maybe TRBD1 (6 bases). The V gene's germline CDR1 is SGHAT and CDR2 FQNNGV. CDR3 length equals 15 residues. V was clipped by 5 bases and J by 4 bases, with 15 bases between them. The CDR3 nucleotides are TGTGCCAGCAGCCGAGGGAGCAGGGGTTACAATGAGCAGTTCTTC. The encoded protein is CASSRGSRGYNEQFF.

In the case of this clone: Distinct nucleotide sequences in the sample also encode this CDR3. DNA of the CDR3: TGTGCCAGTTCTAGCGGGGGATCGTACAATGAGCAGTTCTTC. Residues: CASSSGGSYNEQFF. The chain recombines TRBV27 with TRBJ2-1; 10 bases fit TRBD2. With V trimmed by 9 bases and J by 4 bases, 6 bases remained unmatched. There are 14 residues in the CDR3. CDR1 and CDR2 from the germline V gene are MNHEY and SMNVEV (reference sequence).

The chain joins TRBV5-6 to TRBJ2-2; D unclear. Germline values: CDR1 SGHDT, CDR2 YYEEEE. The CDR3 has 17 amino acids. V was trimmed by 0 bases and J by 3 bases, leaving 15 bases between them. The CDR3 DNA reads as TGTGCCAGCAGCTTGGTTTGGCTCTCTCCCGACACCGGGGAGCTGTTTTTT. This codes for CASSLVWLSPDTGELFF.

This sequence joins TRBV4-1 and TRBJ2-5; either TRBD1 or TRBD2 may fit D (5 bases each). CDR3 length equals 14 residues. V was clipped by 3 bases and J by 2 bases, with 10 bases between them. Germline values: CDR1 MGHRA, CDR2 YSYEKL. Here the CDR3 DNA reads TGCGCCAGCAGCCACCCGGGACGGCAAGAGACCCAGTACTTC. It is translated as CASSHPGRQETQYF.

This chain uses TRBV11-2 with TRBJ2-7; D is undetermined. Trimming removed 1 base at V and 2 bases at J, with 9 bases between. The CDR3 spans 14 residues. Germline CDR1 SGHAT, CDR2 FQNNGV. The CDR3 DNA reads as TGTGCCAGCAGCTTAGCTGACTTACCCTACGAGCAGTACTTC. Its protein is CASSLADLPYEQYF.

The chain employs TRBV6-6 and TRBJ1-4, with TRBD1 as a possible D gene (5 bases). Germline values: CDR1 MNHNY, CDR2 SVGAGI (reference sequence). The CDR3 spans 13 residues. V lost 7 bases, J lost 8 bases, and 14 bases lay in between. CDR3 protein: CASTQGGGEKLFF. Written as DNA, the CDR3 is TGTGCCAGCACTCAGGGAGGAGGCGAAAAACTGTTTTTT.

The genes are TRBV28 and TRBJ2-4, with a tentative D call TRBD2 (6 bases). CDR1 is MDHEN, CDR2 SYDVKM, per germline. Trimming stripped 6 bases from V and 0 bases from J, with 15 bases between. The CDR3 runs 16 residues. This CDR3 reads CASSPRGILAKNIQYF. CDR3 coding DNA: TGTGCCAGCAGCCCACGGGGGATCCTAGCCAAAAACATTCAGTACTTC.

This clone was observed a single time. The chain is built from TRBV15 and TRBJ2-5; D ambiguous. This CDR3 is built from 13 residues. Germline CDR1 LNHNV, CDR2 YYDKDF (reference sequence). V dropped 0 bases and J dropped 5 bases, with 7 bases sitting between them. The CDR3, as DNA: TGTGCCACCAGCAGAGATGATCGGGAGACCCAGTACTTC. Protein: CATSRDDRETQYF.

J is TRBJ2-7 and V is TRBV14; 9 bases are a match to TRBD2. The trim removed 4 bases at V and 7 bases at J, leaving 8 bases unmatched. This CDR3 spans 14 amino acids. Germline CDR1 is SGHDN and CDR2 is FVKESK. CDR3 protein: CASSPIAGEGEQYF. CDR3 coding DNA: TGTGCCAGCAGCCCAATAGCGGGAGAGGGAGAGCAGTACTTC.

This clone was observed once. The chain combines TRBV6-9 with TRBJ2-7; 11 bases line up with TRBD1. The germline V gene has CDR1 MNHGY and CDR2 SVAAGI. The CDR3 extends over 15 amino acids. V shed 4 bases and J 6 bases; nucleotides not matched to a gene: 8. Here the CDR3 reads CASSLTGQGASEQYF. CDR3 DNA: TGTGCCAGCAGTTTGACCGGACAGGGGGCATCCGAGCAGTACTTC.

The CDR3 is CASSQPGQGVIEAFF. The CDR3 bases are TGCGCCAGCAGCCAACCGGGACAGGGGGTTATTGAAGCTTTCTTT. The chain is built from TRBV4-1 and TRBJ1-1, with TRBD1 matching 11 bases. Germline assignment: CDR1 MGHRA and CDR2 YSYEKL. Trimming cost V 2 bases and J 7 bases; bases outside gene matches: 6. The CDR3 consists of 15 residues.

The chain is built from TRBV4-1 and TRBJ1-1, with TRBD1 as a possible D gene (5 bases). The germline V gene encodes CDR1 MGHRA and CDR2 YSYEKL. Trimming took 5 bases from V and 6 from J, leaving 13 bases between them. The CDR3 contains 13 residues. DNA for the CDR3: TGCGCCAGCAGCAAAACAGGTACGGCTGAAGCTTTCTTT. This codes for CASSKTGTAEAFF.

CDR3 nucleotide sequence: TGTGCCAGCAGTTTATTGTGGGGACCGACCTACGAGCAGTACTTC. Its protein is CASSLLWGPTYEQYF. The J gene is TRBJ2-7, the V gene TRBV27, with D perhaps matching TRBD1 or TRBD2 (5 bases each). Trimming left V 1 base short and J 2 bases short, with 12 bases between. Germline values: CDR1 MNHEY, CDR2 SMNVEV (reference sequence). This CDR3 contains 15 residues.

The chain is built from TRBV7-9 and TRBJ2-5; D not certain. Per the germline V gene, CDR1 is SEHNR and CDR2 is FQNEAQ (reference sequence). The CDR3 consists of 14 residues. V gave up 0 bases and J gave up 4 bases, with 9 bases separating them. The CDR3 loop reads CASSLARRGETQYF. In DNA form, the CDR3 reads TGTGCCAGCAGCTTAGCACGGAGAGGAGAGACCCAGTACTTC.

The chain couples TRBV30 to TRBJ2-7; D possibly corresponds to TRBD2 (5 bases). Germline V gives CDR1 GTSNPN, CDR2 SVGIG (reference sequence). This CDR3 spans 13 amino acids. The V and J ends lost 2 bases and 1 base respectively, with 9 bases between them. The CDR3 sequence is CAWSWTGSYEQYF. CDR3 DNA sequence: TGTGCCTGGAGTTGGACTGGTTCCTACGAGCAGTACTTC.

V is TRBV27 and J is TRBJ1-2, with D uncertain. Germline CDR1 and CDR2: MNHEY and SMNVEV (reference sequence). CDR3 length: 17 amino acids. V lost 0 bases and J lost 6, with 20 bases in between. CDR3 in amino acids: CASSLSGAVGGWDGYTF. As DNA, the CDR3 is TGTGCCAGCAGTTTATCAGGCGCGGTAGGCGGCTGGGATGGCTACACCTTC.

The chain is built from TRBV5-5 and TRBJ1-3; 8 nucleotides align to TRBD1. The CDR3 length is 14 residues. The J segment lost 3 bases and the V segment lost 3 bases, leaving 2 bases of the junction unmatched. Germline V gene lookup returns CDR1 SGHKS and CDR2 YYEKEE (reference sequence). CDR3 region: CASSSGQGGNTIYF. Here the CDR3 DNA reads TGTGCCAGCAGCTCTGGACAGGGTGGAAACACCATATATTTT.

The V and J genes are TRBV19 and TRBJ1-1, with 7 bases fitting TRBD1. Germline V gene lookup returns CDR1 LNHDA and CDR2 SQIVND (reference sequence). V shed 6 bases, J shed 3 bases, and the junction held 13 bases outside the gene matches. The CDR3 loop spans 16 amino acids. The CDR3 nucleotides read TGTGCCAGTAGCCCGTGGAGGGGGCTGGGTGACACTGAAGCTTTCTTT. Translation: CASSPWRGLGDTEAFF.

The chain employs TRBV5-1 and TRBJ2-7, with 8 bases matching TRBD1. This CDR3 spans 15 amino acids. The J segment lost 5 bases and the V segment lost 3 bases, leaving 10 bases of the junction unmatched. The germline CDR1 and CDR2 sequences are SGHRS and YFSETQ. CDR3 nucleotide sequence: TGCGCCAGCAGCTATCGGGACAGGCATACCCACGAGCAGTACTTC. It yields the protein CASSYRDRHTHEQYF.

This clone has just a few counts. This rearrangement joins TRBV7-9 to TRBJ1-1; possibly TRBD1 for D (5 bases). Germline V gene sequence: CDR1 SEHNR, CDR2 FQNEAQ (reference sequence). This CDR3 spans 12 amino acids. Deletions cut 5 bases from V and 7 bases from J, with 11 bases between. CDR3 coding DNA: TGTGCCAGCAGCCGCGGGGCGGGTGAAGCTTTCTTT. Its protein product is CASSRGAGEAFF.

The chain joins TRBV10-1 to TRBJ2-7; 8 bases are shared with TRBD1. CDR3 size: 13 residues. Germline CDR1 WNHNN, CDR2 SYGVQD (reference sequence). Trimming removed 5 bases from V and 2 bases from J; junction bases left unmatched: 2. CDR3: CASSPGQAYEQYF. CDR3 in DNA: TGCGCCAGCAGTCCGGGACAGGCCTACGAGCAGTACTTC.

J is TRBJ2-7 and V is TRBV6-6; 9 nucleotides match TRBD2. The V and J ends lost 7 bases and 6 bases, in that order; junction bases with no gene match: 10. The CDR3 spans 14 residues. The germline V gene encodes CDR1 MNHNY and CDR2 SVGAGI (reference sequence). CDR3 DNA: TGTGCCAGCAACGGACTAGCGAAGGGCGGCGAGCAGTACTTC. Protein product: CASNGLAKGGEQYF.

V is TRBV4-2 and J is TRBJ2-1; D gene uncertain. CDR1 is LGHNA and CDR2 is YNFKEQ in the germline V gene. V was trimmed by 1 base and J by 3 bases, leaving 13 bases between them. The CDR3 runs 16 residues. CDR3: CASSQVLEVDYNEQFF. CDR3 nucleotide sequence: TGTGCCAGCAGCCAAGTATTGGAAGTTGACTACAATGAGCAGTTCTTC.

This chain joins TRBV5-5 and TRBJ2-2; a possible D gene is TRBD1 (5 bases). The CDR3 extends over 11 amino acids. The germline CDR1 and CDR2 sequences are SGHKS and YYEKEE (reference sequence). The V end lost 3 bases, the J end lost 8 bases, and 5 bases lay between the germline ends. CDR3: CASSSGGELFF. The CDR3 DNA reads as TGTGCCAGCAGCTCAGGGGGGGAGCTGTTTTTT.